This TCR beta chain is from a study of T cell responses to AZD1222 COVID-19 vaccine. Note on this clone: Antigen: not known.

The CDR3 is made up of 15 amino acids. The V and J ends lost 6 bases and 6 bases respectively, with 21 bases between them. CDR1 is SGHKS, CDR2 YYEKEE, per germline (reference sequence). Profiled with immunoSEQ multiplex PCR; TCRdb holds only in-frame clones, not every one. The sample comprises about 110,000 clones, 70% to 85% of which are singletons, and roughly 6.2% rests with the top ten. General study findings and limits: Within unmutated variant regions lay the reported targets of nearly half of spike-specific TCRs.

This specimen was peripheral blood, taken on day 0 of AZD1222 vaccination. The V and J genes are TRBV5-5 and TRBJ1-2; a weak D match, TRBD1 (5 bases). This receptor was taken from an adult in good health. The CDR3 reads CASTLRFGTTDGYTF. In DNA, the CDR3 is TGTGCCAGCACCCTACGGTTCGGGACCACGGATGGCTACACCTTC.